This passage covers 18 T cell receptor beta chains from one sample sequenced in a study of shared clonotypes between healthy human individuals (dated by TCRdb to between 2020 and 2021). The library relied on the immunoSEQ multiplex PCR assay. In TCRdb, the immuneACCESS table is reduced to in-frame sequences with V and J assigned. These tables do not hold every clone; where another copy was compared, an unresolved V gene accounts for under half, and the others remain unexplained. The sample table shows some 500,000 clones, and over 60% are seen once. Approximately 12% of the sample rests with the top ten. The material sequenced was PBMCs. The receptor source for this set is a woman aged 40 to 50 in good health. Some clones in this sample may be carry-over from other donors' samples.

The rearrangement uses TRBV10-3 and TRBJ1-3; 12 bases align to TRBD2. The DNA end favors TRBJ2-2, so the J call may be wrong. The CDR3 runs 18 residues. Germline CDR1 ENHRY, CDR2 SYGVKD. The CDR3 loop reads CAISGRMTSGRTTGELFF. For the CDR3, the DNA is TGTGCCATCAGTGGCAGAATGACTAGCGGGAGAACCACCGGGGAGCTGTTTTTT.

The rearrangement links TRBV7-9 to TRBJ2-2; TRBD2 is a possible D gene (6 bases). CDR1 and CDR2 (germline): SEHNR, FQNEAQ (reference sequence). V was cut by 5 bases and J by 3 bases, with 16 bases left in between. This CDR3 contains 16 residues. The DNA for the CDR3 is TGTGCCAGCAGCCCCCCCGGGGGATCCTACACCGGGGAGCTGTTTTTT. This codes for CASSPPGGSYTGELFF.

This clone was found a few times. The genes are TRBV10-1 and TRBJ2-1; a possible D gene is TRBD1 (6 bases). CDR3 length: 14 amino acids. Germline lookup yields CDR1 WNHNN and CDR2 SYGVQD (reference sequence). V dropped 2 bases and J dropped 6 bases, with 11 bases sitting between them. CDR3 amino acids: CASSEMGQINEQFF. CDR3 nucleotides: TGCGCCAGCAGTGAGATGGGACAAATCAATGAGCAGTTCTTC.

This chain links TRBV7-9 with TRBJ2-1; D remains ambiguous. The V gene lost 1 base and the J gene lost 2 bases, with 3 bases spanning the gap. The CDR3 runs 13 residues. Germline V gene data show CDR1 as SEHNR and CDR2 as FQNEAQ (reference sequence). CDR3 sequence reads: CASSLGTYNEQFF. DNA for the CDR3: TGTGCCAGCAGCTTAGGGACCTACAATGAGCAGTTCTTC.

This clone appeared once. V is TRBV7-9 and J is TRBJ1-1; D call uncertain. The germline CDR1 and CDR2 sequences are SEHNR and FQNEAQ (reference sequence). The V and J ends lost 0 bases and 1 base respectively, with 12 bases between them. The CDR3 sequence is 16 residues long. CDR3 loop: CASSLAPSTANTEAFF. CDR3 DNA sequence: TGTGCCAGCAGCTTAGCCCCCAGTACAGCGAACACTGAAGCTTTCTTT.

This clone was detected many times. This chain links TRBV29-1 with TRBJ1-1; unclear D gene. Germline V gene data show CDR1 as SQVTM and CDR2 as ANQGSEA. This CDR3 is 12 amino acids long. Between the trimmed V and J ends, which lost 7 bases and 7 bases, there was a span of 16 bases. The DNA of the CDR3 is TGCAGCGCCTCGGGGTCAACAGTTGAAGCTTTCTTT. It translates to CSASGSTVEAFF.

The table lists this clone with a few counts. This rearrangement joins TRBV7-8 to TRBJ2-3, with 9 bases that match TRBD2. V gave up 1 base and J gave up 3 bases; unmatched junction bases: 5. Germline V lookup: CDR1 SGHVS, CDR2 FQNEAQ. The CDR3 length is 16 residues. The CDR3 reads CASSLVVTSGTDTQYF. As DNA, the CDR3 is TGTGCCAGCAGCTTAGTAGTAACTAGCGGGACAGATACGCAGTATTTT.

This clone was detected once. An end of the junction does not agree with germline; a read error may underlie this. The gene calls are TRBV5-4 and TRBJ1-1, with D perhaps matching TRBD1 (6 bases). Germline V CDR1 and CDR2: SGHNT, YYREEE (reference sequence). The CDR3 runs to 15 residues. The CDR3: CAGRLRAQGGTEAFF. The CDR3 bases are TGTGCCGGCAGGCTACGGGCACAGGGAGGCACTGAAGCTTTCTTT. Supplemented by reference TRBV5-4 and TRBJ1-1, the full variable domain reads ETGVTQSPTHLIKTRGQQVTLRCSSQSGHNTVSWYQQALGQGPQFIFQYYREEENGRGNFPPRFSGLQFPNYSSELNVNALELDDSALYLCAGRLRAQGGTEAFFGQGTRLTVV.

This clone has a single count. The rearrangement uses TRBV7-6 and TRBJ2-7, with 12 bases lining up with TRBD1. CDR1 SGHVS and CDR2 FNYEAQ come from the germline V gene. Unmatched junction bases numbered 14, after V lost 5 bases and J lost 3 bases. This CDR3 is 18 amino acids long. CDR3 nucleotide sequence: TGTGCCAGCAGCCCCCGGGACAGGGGGCCCAACCCCCTCTACGAGCAGTACTTC. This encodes CASSPRDRGPNPLYEQYF.

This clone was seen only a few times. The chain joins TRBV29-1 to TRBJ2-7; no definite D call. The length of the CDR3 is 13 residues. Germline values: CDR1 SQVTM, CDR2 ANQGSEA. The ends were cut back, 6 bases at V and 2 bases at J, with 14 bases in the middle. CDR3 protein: CSVLTASAYEQYF. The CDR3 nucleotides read TGCAGCGTGCTTACAGCCTCGGCCTACGAGCAGTACTTC.

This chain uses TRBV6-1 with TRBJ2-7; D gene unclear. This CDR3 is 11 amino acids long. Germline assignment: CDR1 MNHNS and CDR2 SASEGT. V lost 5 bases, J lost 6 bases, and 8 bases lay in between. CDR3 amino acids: CASSPIGEQYF. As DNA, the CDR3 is TGTGCCAGCAGTCCCATCGGCGAGCAGTACTTC.

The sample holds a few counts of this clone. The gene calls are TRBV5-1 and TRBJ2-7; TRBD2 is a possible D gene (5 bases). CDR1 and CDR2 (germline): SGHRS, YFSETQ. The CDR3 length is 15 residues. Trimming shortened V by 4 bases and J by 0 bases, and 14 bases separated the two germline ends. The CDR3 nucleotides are TGCGCCAGCAGCCCGGGAACGGCAGCCTCCTACGAGCAGTACTTC. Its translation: CASSPGTAASYEQYF.

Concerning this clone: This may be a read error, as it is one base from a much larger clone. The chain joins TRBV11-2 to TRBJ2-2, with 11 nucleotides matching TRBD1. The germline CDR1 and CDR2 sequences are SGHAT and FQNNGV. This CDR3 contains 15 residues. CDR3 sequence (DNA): TGTGCCAACAGCACGGACAGGGGGCGTATCGGGGAGCTGTTTTTT. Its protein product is CANSTDRGRIGELFF. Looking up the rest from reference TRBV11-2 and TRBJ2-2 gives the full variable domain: EAGVAQSPRYKIIEKRQSVAFWCNPISGHATLYWYQQILGQGPKLLIQFQNNGVVDDSQLPKDRFSAERLKGVDSTLKIQPAKLEDSAVYLCANSTDRGRIGELFFGEGSRLTVL.

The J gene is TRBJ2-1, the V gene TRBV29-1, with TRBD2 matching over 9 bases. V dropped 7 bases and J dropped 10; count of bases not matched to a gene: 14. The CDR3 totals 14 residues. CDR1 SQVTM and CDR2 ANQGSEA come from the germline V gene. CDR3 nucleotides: TGCAGCGCTGGGACTAGCCAGATAAGTTTGGAGCAGTTCTTC. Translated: CSAGTSQISLEQFF.

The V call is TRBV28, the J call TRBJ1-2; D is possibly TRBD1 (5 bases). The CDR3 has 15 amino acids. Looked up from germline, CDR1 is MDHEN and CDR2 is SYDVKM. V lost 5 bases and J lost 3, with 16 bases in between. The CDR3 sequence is CASSPAPGTDYGYTF. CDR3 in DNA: TGTGCCAGCAGTCCAGCCCCCGGGACTGACTATGGCTACACCTTC.

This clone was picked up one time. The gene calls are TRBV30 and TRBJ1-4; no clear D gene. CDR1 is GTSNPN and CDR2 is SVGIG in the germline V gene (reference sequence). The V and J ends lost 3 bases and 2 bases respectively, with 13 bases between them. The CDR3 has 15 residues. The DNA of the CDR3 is TGTGCCTGGAGGAGGACCTTGGCGACTAATGAAAAACTGTTTTTT. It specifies CAWRRTLATNEKLFF.

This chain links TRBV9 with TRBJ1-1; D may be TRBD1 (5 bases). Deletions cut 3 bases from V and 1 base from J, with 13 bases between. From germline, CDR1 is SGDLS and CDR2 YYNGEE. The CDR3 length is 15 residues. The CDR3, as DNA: TGTGCCAGCAGCGCCACCGGGACGGCGAACACTGAAGCTTTCTTT. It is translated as CASSATGTANTEAFF.

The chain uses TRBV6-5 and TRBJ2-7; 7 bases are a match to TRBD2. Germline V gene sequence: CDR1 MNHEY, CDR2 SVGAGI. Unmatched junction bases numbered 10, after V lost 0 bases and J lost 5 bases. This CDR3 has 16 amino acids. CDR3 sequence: CASSYSTAGVRHEQYF. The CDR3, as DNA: TGTGCCAGCAGTTACTCGACCGCGGGAGTCCGGCACGAGCAGTACTTC.